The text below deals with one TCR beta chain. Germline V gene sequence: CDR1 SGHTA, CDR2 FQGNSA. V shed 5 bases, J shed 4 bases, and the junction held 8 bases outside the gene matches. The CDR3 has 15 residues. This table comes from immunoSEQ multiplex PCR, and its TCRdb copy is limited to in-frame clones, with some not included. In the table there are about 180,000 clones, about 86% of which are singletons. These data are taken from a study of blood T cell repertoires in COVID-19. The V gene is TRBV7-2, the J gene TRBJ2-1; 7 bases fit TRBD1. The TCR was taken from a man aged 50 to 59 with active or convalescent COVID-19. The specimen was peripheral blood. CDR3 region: CASSPDRDSYNEQFF. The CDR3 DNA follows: TGTGCCAGCAGCCCCGACAGGGATTCGTACAATGAGCAGTTCTTC.